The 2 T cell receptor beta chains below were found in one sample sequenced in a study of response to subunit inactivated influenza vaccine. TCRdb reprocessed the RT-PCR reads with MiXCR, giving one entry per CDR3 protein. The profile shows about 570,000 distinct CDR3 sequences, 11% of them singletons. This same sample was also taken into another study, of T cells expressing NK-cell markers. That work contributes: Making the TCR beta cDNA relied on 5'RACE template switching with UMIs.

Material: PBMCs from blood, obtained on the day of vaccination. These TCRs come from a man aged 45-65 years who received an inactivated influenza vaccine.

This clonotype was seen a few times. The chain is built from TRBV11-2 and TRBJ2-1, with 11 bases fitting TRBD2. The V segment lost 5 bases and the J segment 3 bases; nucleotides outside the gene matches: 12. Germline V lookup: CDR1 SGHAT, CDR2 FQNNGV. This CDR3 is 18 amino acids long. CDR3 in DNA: TGTGCCAGCAGCGGAGGTTCTACGGGACTAGCGGTCTACAATGAGCAGTTCTTC. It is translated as CASSGGSTGLAVYNEQFF.

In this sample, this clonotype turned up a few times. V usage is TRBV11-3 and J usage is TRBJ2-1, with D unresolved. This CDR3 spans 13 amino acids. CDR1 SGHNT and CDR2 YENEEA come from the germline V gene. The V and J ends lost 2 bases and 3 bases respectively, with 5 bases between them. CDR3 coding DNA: TGTGCCAGCAGCTTATCGGACTACAATGAGCAGTTCTTC. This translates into CASSLSDYNEQFF.